This TCR beta chain was obtained from a study of blood T cell repertoires in COVID-19 (dated by TCRdb to about 2020). With regard to the full study: Samples from collaborators originated in the United States, Italy and Spain and spanned both the acute and convalescent phases of COVID-19. The material from the prospective study consisted of cDNA or gDNA derived from T cells, B-cell-depleted T cells, or PBMCs. Deeply sampled blood TCRbeta repertoires from subjects exposed to, actively infected with, or recovered from COVID-19 were included in the dataset. The repertoires were released in a freely available public database intended as a resource for research on the immune response to SARS-CoV-2. The samples were drawn from the first 160 participants of the ongoing ImmuneRACE study and from some 1,300 subjects provided by 6 global collaborators. A de-identified subject ID, COVID-19 status, age in years and sex were almost always included in the sample metadata. Where available, HLA class I and class II types were obtained from metadata supplied by the sample provider rather than from assay-based typing.

Deletion took 3 bases off V and 7 bases off J, with a span of 7 bases between the germline ends. The CDR3 holds 13 amino acids from the cysteine to the phenylalanine. The retained sequence is limited to the CDR3, 39 bases, with the frame set at the first base. Taken from the germline V gene, the CDR1 and CDR2 loops are SNHLY and FYNNEI. On the study overall, not on this receptor specifically: The amount of clinical and demographic metadata varied by source and participant and was provided uncurated.

TCRbeta CDR3 regions were amplified from genomic DNA using the immunoSEQ Assay, a bias-controlled multiplex PCR. The authors' pipeline ran thus. Nucleated cell counts per sample were estimated from amplification of reference gene primers within the assay. To quantify the absolute abundance of each unique TCRbeta CDR3 rearrangement, sequence reads were collapsed and filtered. For each sample, productive Simpson clonality was calculated by taking the square root of Simpson's diversity index across productive rearrangements. As stored in TCRdb, this immuneACCESS dataset retains in-frame rearrangements with V and J assigned. A fraction of the clones does not appear; measured against another copy, unresolved V genes explain less than half of the discrepancy, and the remainder lacks a known reason. That table furnishes V, J and clone size, whereas the DNA furnished D and trimming. For this sample the table gives under 200,000 clones, of which more than 70% were detected only once. Clones ranked in the top ten supply over 7% of the sample.

On this clone itself: Its antigen is still unknown. Qualities for individual bases were not recorded, and no much larger clone is one base off.

In the prospective study, participants were roughly 18 to 100 years old, resided in around 25 geographic areas of the United States, and were enrolled through a virtual design. To assign participants to cohorts, the prospective study relied on clinical history that participants themselves reported in a screening survey and a study questionnaire. Recovered participants in ImmuneRACE Cohort 3 were defined by two consecutive negative NP/OP PCR tests, clearance by a healthcare professional, or resolution of symptoms. Each participant in the prospective study had whole blood, serum and a nasopharyngeal or oropharyngeal swab collected by mobile phlebotomists. Over a roughly two-month period, participants in the prospective study had the option of providing additional blood draws and questionnaires. Prospective study blood samples were shipped either frozen or at room temperature before DNA extraction.

The sequenced material came from PBMCs or T cells enriched from blood (not recorded which). The receptor chain draws on TRBV2 and TRBJ1-6, with no reliable assignment of the D segment. This clonotype originated in a woman aged 18 to 35 who had recovered from COVID-19. This receptor carries the CDR3 CASSDPGNSPLHF. DNA sequence: TGTGCCAGCAGTGATCCGGGGAATTCACCCCTCCACTTT. Full variable domain (CDR3 extended with the reference TRBV2 and TRBJ1-6 proteins): EPEVTQTPSHQVTQMGQEVILRCVPISNHLYFYWYRQILGQKVEFLVSFYNNEISEKSEIFDDQFSVERPDGSNFTLKIRSTKLEDSAMYFCASSDPGNSPLHFGNGTRLTVT.